These 24 T cell receptor beta chains came from one sample sequenced in a study of PD-1 blockade in classical Hodgkin lymphoma. Measured with immunoSEQ multiplex PCR; TCRdb has only the in-frame clones, and not every one. The sample carries approximately 99,000 clones, roughly 87% recorded once. Every patient was affected by relapse after autologous stem cell transplantation, while exposure to brentuximab vedotin was not uniform. Specimen: peripheral blood mononuclear cells (PBMCs), collected before the second cycle of nivolumab. These receptors were taken from a human donor with classical Hodgkin lymphoma.

A note on this clone: The germline gene is not matched at one end of the junction; a read error may be the cause. The V call is TRBV6-1, the J call TRBJ1-5; possibly TRBD1 for D (6 bases). CDR3 length equals 17 residues. The germline V gene has CDR1 MNHNS and CDR2 SASEGT. CDR3 amino acids: CASREPGTQYSNQSQHF. In DNA, the CDR3 is TGTGCCAGCAGAGAACCCGGGACACAGTATAGCAATCAGTCCCAGCATTTT.

Only one count was recorded for this clone. V usage is TRBV19 and J usage is TRBJ2-5, with a weak D call TRBD1 (6 bases). V lost 6 bases and J 5 bases, leaving 16 bases between the germline ends. Germline V gene sequence: CDR1 LNHDA, CDR2 SQIVND (reference sequence). The CDR3 contains 14 residues. CDR3 in DNA: TGTGCCAGTAGGATGACAGGATCGCAGGAGACCCAGTACTTC. This gives the protein CASRMTGSQETQYF.

The chain has TRBV6-5 and TRBJ1-3, with a weak D call TRBD1 (5 bases). V was cut by 2 bases and J by 3 bases, with 11 bases left in between. The germline V gene encodes CDR1 MNHEY and CDR2 SVGAGI. CDR3 length: 15 amino acids. Written as DNA, the CDR3 is TGTGCCAGCAGTTACGACAGCATAGGTGGAAACACCATATATTTT. Amino acid sequence: CASSYDSIGGNTIYF.

The chain links TRBV5-1 to TRBJ2-7; D is possibly TRBD2 (5 bases). The germline gives CDR1 SGHRS, CDR2 YFSETQ. The CDR3 loop spans 13 amino acids. The germline V and J ends were trimmed by 6 bases and 0 bases, with 10 bases remaining between them. The CDR3 loop reads CASKLVGSYEQYF. CDR3 DNA: TGCGCCAGCAAACTAGTTGGCTCCTACGAGCAGTACTTC.

The chain couples TRBV30 to TRBJ1-1; D ambiguous. The CDR3 runs to 15 residues. Trimming took 0 bases from V and 4 from J, leaving 15 bases between them. Germline V lookup: CDR1 GTSNPN, CDR2 SVGIG (reference sequence). CDR3: CAWSVLGGGFTEAFF. The CDR3 nucleotides are TGTGCCTGGAGTGTACTCGGAGGAGGGTTCACTGAAGCTTTCTTT.

The chain couples TRBV5-8 to TRBJ2-2; no clear D gene. Trimming pared 1 base from V and 2 bases from J, leaving 9 bases between. The CDR3 has 15 amino acids. Germline V gene lookup returns CDR1 SGHTS and CDR2 YDEGEE. CDR3 in amino acids: CASSLILVNTGELFF. CDR3 sequence (DNA): TGTGCCAGCAGCTTGATTCTAGTCAACACCGGGGAGCTGTTTTTT. The whole variable domain, remainder taken from reference TRBV5-8 and TRBJ2-2, is EAGVTQSPTHLIKTRGQQATLRCSPISGHTSVYWYQQALGLGLQFLLWYDEGEERNRGNFPPRFSGRQFPNYSSELNVNALELEDSALYLCASSLILVNTGELFFGEGSRLTVL.

The chain employs TRBV7-2 and TRBJ2-5; D gene ambiguous. This CDR3 has 12 amino acids. Germline V gives CDR1 SGHTA, CDR2 FQGNSA. The V gene lost 1 base and the J gene lost 4 bases, with 4 bases spanning the gap. CDR3 sequence reads: CASSLVLETQYF. CDR3 sequence (DNA): TGTGCCAGCAGCTTAGTGCTAGAGACCCAGTACTTC.

This clone showed up just a few times. This sequence joins TRBV2 and TRBJ1-5; D remains ambiguous. V was trimmed by 3 bases and J by 2 bases, leaving 8 bases between them. The CDR3 spans 14 residues. In germline, CDR1 is SNHLY, CDR2 FYNNEI. CDR3 sequence: CASSEWRGNQPQHF. CDR3 DNA: TGTGCCAGCAGTGAGTGGAGAGGCAATCAGCCCCAGCATTTT.

The chain uses TRBV5-1 and TRBJ2-1; D call uncertain. The CDR3 has 15 residues. V shed 4 bases and J shed 7 bases, with 18 bases lying between them. CDR1 is SGHRS, CDR2 YFSETQ, per germline. The DNA of the CDR3 is TGCGCCAGCAGCCCGGTGAGGCCGGATGAGAATGAGCAGTTCTTC. Protein sequence: CASSPVRPDENEQFF.

This chain uses TRBV10-3 with TRBJ2-1; D is possibly TRBD1 (6 bases). Germline V gene lookup returns CDR1 ENHRY and CDR2 SYGVKD. This CDR3 comprises 14 residues. The V end lost 1 base, the J end lost 12 bases, and 16 bases lay between the germline ends. The CDR3 DNA reads as TGTGCCATCAGTGAGTGGACAGCCAATGTCGGGCAGTTCTTC. It yields the protein CAISEWTANVGQFF.

This chain connects TRBV4-2 to TRBJ2-1; D not certain. The germline V gene encodes CDR1 LGHNA and CDR2 YNFKEQ. The CDR3 loop spans 17 amino acids. The V end was cut by 4 bases, the J end by 0 bases, with 16 bases between. CDR3 sequence (DNA): TGTGCCAGCAGCCGGTTTTGGCTAGAGCCCTCCTACAATGAGCAGTTCTTC. It translates to CASSRFWLEPSYNEQFF.

The chain links TRBV28 to TRBJ1-4; 11 positions agree with TRBD1. After removal of 3 bases from V and 4 bases from J, the junction contained 16 bases not matched to a gene. Germline V gene sequence: CDR1 MDHEN, CDR2 SYDVKM. The CDR3 spans 20 residues. The CDR3 DNA reads as TGTGCCAGCAGTTTGGGTTGGACAGGGGGCACCGGGGGAGGTAATGAAAAACTGTTTTTT. This gives the protein CASSLGWTGGTGGGNEKLFF.

The V call is TRBV5-6, the J call TRBJ2-3; a possible D gene is TRBD2 (6 bases). The CDR3 contains 16 residues. V was cut by 4 bases and J by 2 bases, with 17 bases left in between. CDR1 is SGHDT, CDR2 YYEEEE, per germline. Here the CDR3 DNA reads TGTGCCAGCAGCCATAGACTAGTCCTAGACACAGATACGCAGTATTTT. It translates to CASSHRLVLDTDTQYF.

The chain links TRBV4-1 to TRBJ2-7; tentative D call: TRBD2 (6 bases). Trimming left V 6 bases short and J 4 bases short, with 16 bases between. Germline lookup yields CDR1 MGHRA and CDR2 YSYEKL. This CDR3 has 14 residues. In DNA, the CDR3 is TGCGCCAGCAGTCGAAGCGGGCGATTATACGAGCAGTACTTC. It translates to CASSRSGRLYEQYF.

The J gene is TRBJ1-3, the V gene TRBV15; D not certain. Trimming left V 0 bases short and J 0 bases short, with 3 bases between. Germline CDR1 reads LNHNV; CDR2 reads YYDKDF (reference sequence). The CDR3 extends over 14 amino acids. This CDR3 reads CATSRDPSGNTIYF. The CDR3 region has the DNA TGTGCCACCAGCAGAGACCCCTCTGGAAACACCATATATTTT.

This clone was detected once. The J gene is TRBJ2-4, the V gene TRBV2; D is unresolved. CDR1 is SNHLY, CDR2 FYNNEI, per germline. The CDR3 consists of 14 residues. The ends were cut back, 3 bases at V and 6 bases at J, with 12 bases in the middle. The CDR3 nucleotides read TGTGCCAGCAGTGAGACGTACCCCCCAAACATTCAGTACTTC. Encoded protein: CASSETYPPNIQYF.

V and J are TRBV7-8 and TRBJ2-5; D not resolved. CDR1 is SGHVS, CDR2 FQNEAQ, per germline. This CDR3 contains 15 residues. V lost 1 base, J lost 5 bases, and 14 bases lay in between. The CDR3 DNA is TGTGCCAGCAGCTTAGGCGGTGTACAACGGGAGACCCAGTACTTC. Translating it yields CASSLGGVQRETQYF.

This chain connects TRBV5-6 to TRBJ1-3; D not resolved. CDR1 and CDR2 (germline): SGHDT, YYEEEE. Trimming shortened V by 0 bases and J by 0 bases, and 10 bases separated the two germline ends. CDR3 length: 16 residues. The CDR3 DNA reads as TGTGCCAGCAGCTTGGCTCCCCCGGGCTCTGGAAACACCATATATTTT. Protein product: CASSLAPPGSGNTIYF.

J is TRBJ2-7 and V is TRBV5-6, with D possibly TRBD2 on 6 matching bases. Germline CDR1 is SGHDT and CDR2 is YYEEEE. V shed 3 bases and J shed 0 bases, with 19 bases lying between them. The CDR3 runs 17 residues. The CDR3 DNA reads as TGTGCCAGCAGCTCAAATCCGCCGGTAGCGGACTCCTACGAGCAGTACTTC. It specifies CASSSNPPVADSYEQYF.

This rearrangement joins TRBV2 to TRBJ2-7; D is undetermined. Germline CDR1 and CDR2: SNHLY and FYNNEI. The CDR3 totals 11 residues. V lost 0 bases and J 7 bases, leaving 4 bases between the germline ends. CDR3 DNA: TGTGCCAGCAGTGAAGCGAGGGAGCAGTACTTC. This codes for CASSEAREQYF.

The chain carries TRBV19 and TRBJ1-2; D is unresolved. Looked up from germline, CDR1 is LNHDA and CDR2 is SQIVND (reference sequence). Trimming removed 7 bases from V and 6 bases from J, with 21 bases in between. The CDR3 spans 15 residues. The CDR3 spells CASKPIINYSNGYTF. CDR3 nucleotide sequence: TGTGCCAGTAAACCAATCATCAACTATTCGAATGGCTACACCTTC. Based on the CDR3 plus reference TRBV19 and TRBJ1-2, the full variable domain is DGGITQSPKYLFRKEGQNVTLSCEQNLNHDAMYWYRQDPGQGLRLIYYSQIVNDFQKGDIAEGYSVSREKKESFPLTVTSAQKNPTAFYLCASKPIINYSNGYTFGSGTRLTVV.

CDR3 sequence reads: CASSPDRNEKLFF. In DNA, the CDR3 is TGTGCCAGCAGCCCAGACAGGAATGAAAAACTGTTTTTT. The rearrangement uses TRBV7-9 and TRBJ1-4; D is possibly TRBD1 (6 bases). Germline V CDR1 and CDR2: SEHNR, FQNEAQ (reference sequence). The CDR3 has 13 amino acids. Trimming stripped 5 bases from V and 5 bases from J, with 9 bases between.

This chain links TRBV19 with TRBJ1-1; weak D call: TRBD1 (5 bases). Germline CDR1 is LNHDA and CDR2 is SQIVND (reference sequence). The CDR3 runs to 13 residues. The V end lost 3 bases, the J end lost 8 bases, and 13 bases lay between the germline ends. The CDR3 spells CASSISGGVEAFF. For the CDR3, the DNA is TGTGCCAGTAGTATCTCTGGGGGGGTAGAAGCTTTCTTT.

The chain links TRBV21-1 to TRBJ2-2; TRBD1 was called by the table and not checked on the DNA. TRBV21-1 is classified as a pseudogene. The CDR3 length is 13 residues. The CDR3 DNA sequence: TGTGCCAGCAGCAAATATCAGGGCGGGGAGCTGTTTTTT. Its protein product is CASSKYQGGELFF.